The 27 T cell receptor beta chains in this list originate from one sample, sequenced in a study of T cells in Graves' hyperthyroidism and ophthalmopathy. TCR beta CDR3 region amplification was performed from RNA transcripts. First-round RT-PCR with HTBI primers amplified the TCR CDR3 region. TCRdb re-called the multiplex PCR reads through MiXCR, storing one row per CDR3 protein. The sample lists some 320,000 distinct CDR3 sequences; around 15% were seen once. Sample: blood. The receptors derive from a woman in her thirties or forties with Graves' ophthalmopathy.

This clonotype was observed at least ten times. The rearrangement uses TRBV2 and TRBJ2-1; TRBD1 might be the D (6 bases). This CDR3 has 10 residues. Trimming removed 9 bases from V and 14 bases from J, with 14 bases in between. Germline loops: CDR1 SNHLY, CDR2 FYNNEI. CDR3: CASADRAKFF. The CDR3 region has the DNA TGTGCCAGTGCGGACAGAGCCAAGTTCTTC.

Ten or more counts support this clonotype. The gene calls are TRBV19 and TRBJ1-2; D call uncertain. CDR1 LNHDA and CDR2 SQIVND come from the germline V gene (reference sequence). Trimming removed 3 bases at V and 8 bases at J, with 13 bases between. CDR3 length: 13 amino acids. The CDR3 region is CASSISAALGYTF. As DNA, the CDR3 is TGTGCCAGTAGTATCTCGGCTGCCCTAGGCTACACCTTC.

Notes on this clonotype: This could be a read error, since a much larger clone is one nucleotide away. This chain connects TRBV12-3 or TRBV12-4 to TRBJ2-5, with 9 positions matching TRBD1. The CDR3 spans 12 residues. The CDR3 DNA is TGTGCCAGCAGTCCCGGGACAGGGAGAAAGCACTTC. Translating gives CASSPGTGRKHF.

There are many counts of this clonotype. The V and J genes are TRBV6-2 or TRBV6-3 and TRBJ2-7, with D perhaps TRBD1 or TRBD2 (6 bases each). Trimming shortened V by 6 bases and J by 2 bases, and 20 bases separated the two germline ends. The CDR3 runs 16 residues. Germline-derived CDR1 and CDR2 are MNHEY and SVGEGT. DNA for the CDR3: TGTGCCAGCAGCTCAGTCAAGGGGGGATTGACCTACGAGCAGTACTTC. It specifies CASSSVKGGLTYEQYF.

In this sample, this clonotype turned up many times. CDR3 bases: TGTGCCAGCAGCTCTCAATACACCGGGGAGCTGTTTTTT. This gives the protein CASSSQYTGELFF. The chain combines TRBV5-6 with TRBJ2-2, with unresolved D. Trimming shortened V by 3 bases and J by 3 bases, and 6 bases separated the two germline ends. CDR3 length equals 13 residues. Germline assignment: CDR1 SGHDT and CDR2 YYEEEE. The entire variable domain, with the rest obtained from reference TRBV5-6 and TRBJ2-2, is as follows: DAGVTQSPTHLIKTRGQQVTLRCSPKSGHDTVSWYQQALGQGPQFIFQYYEEEERQRGNFPDRFSGHQFPNYSSELNVNALLLGDSALYLCASSSQYTGELFFGEGSRLTVL.

There are many counts of this clonotype. The J gene is TRBJ2-1, the V gene TRBV28, with a weak D call TRBD2 (5 bases). Deletions cut 3 bases from V and 9 bases from J, with 12 bases between. CDR3 length equals 13 residues. Germline loops: CDR1 MDHEN, CDR2 SYDVKM. The CDR3 reads CASSFPLAREQFF. CDR3 sequence (DNA): TGTGCCAGCAGTTTCCCCCTAGCTCGTGAGCAGTTCTTC.

This clonotype has only a few counts. The rearrangement uses TRBV7-9 and TRBJ2-7, with 7 bases aligning to TRBD1. The CDR3 spans 15 residues. Unmatched junction bases numbered 9, after V lost 5 bases and J lost 2 bases. Looked up from germline, CDR1 is SEHNR and CDR2 is FQNEAQ (reference sequence). The DNA for the CDR3 is TGTGCCAGCAGCACGCCCCCCGGGACAGCCTACGAGCAGTACTTC. This sequence encodes CASSTPPGTAYEQYF.

The chain joins TRBV18 to TRBJ2-5; TRBD1 might be the D (5 bases). V was clipped by 3 bases and J by 3 bases, with 11 bases between them. Germline CDR1 reads KGHSH; CDR2 reads LQKENI. CDR3 length equals 14 residues. The CDR3: CASSPRQGKETQYF. The CDR3 region has the DNA TGTGCCAGCTCACCTCGCCAGGGAAAAGAGACCCAGTACTTC.

As for this clonotype: This sequence may be a read error, since a much larger clone differs from it by one base. The V gene is TRBV2, the J gene TRBJ2-4; D tentatively fits TRBD1 or TRBD2 (5 bases each). From germline, CDR1 is SNHLY and CDR2 FYNNEI. This CDR3 is 18 amino acids long. The CDR3 reads CASSDAPTGLGAKNIPYF. CDR3 nucleotide sequence: TGTGCCAGCAGTGACGCCCCAACAGGTTTGGGAGCCAAAAACATTCCGTACTTC.

This clonotype was seen more than once but under ten times. The genes are TRBV20-1 and TRBJ1-1; no clear D gene. The CDR3 extends over 13 amino acids. Germline V gives CDR1 DFQATT, CDR2 SNEGSKA (reference sequence). Trimming left V 1 base short and J 3 bases short, with 9 bases between. CDR3 in amino acids: CSARGYMDTEAFF. In nucleotides, the CDR3 is TGCAGTGCTAGAGGCTACATGGACACTGAAGCTTTCTTT.

This clonotype was counted at least ten times. The chain has TRBV2 and TRBJ1-5; TRBD1 might be the D (6 bases). The length of the CDR3 is 15 residues. With 4 bases removed from V and 4 bases from J, the gap between germline ends came to 14 bases. Germline CDR1 and CDR2: SNHLY and FYNNEI. CDR3 nucleotides: TGTGCCAGCAGTGCGACAGGTTCATTGAATCAGCCCCAGCATTTT. Protein product: CASSATGSLNQPQHF.

Ten or more counts support this clonotype. V and J are TRBV7-9 and TRBJ2-7, with no clear D. The CDR3 runs to 13 residues. From germline, CDR1 is SEHNR and CDR2 FQNEAQ (reference sequence). Trimming removed 0 bases from V and 4 bases from J, with 7 bases in between. The CDR3 bases are TGTGCCAGCAGCTTAGCTCGCGAGTACGAGCAGTACTTC. It encodes CASSLAREYEQYF.

Ten or more counts support this clonotype. This chain links TRBV24-1 with TRBJ2-1, with D unresolved. The ends were cut back, 4 bases at V and 7 bases at J, with 16 bases in the middle. The CDR3 has 15 amino acids. Germline CDR1 and CDR2: KGHDR and SFDVKD. The CDR3 here is CATSDPGPGHNEQFF. DNA of the CDR3: TGTGCCACCAGTGACCCTGGCCCGGGCCATAATGAGCAGTTCTTC.

The chain couples TRBV20-1 to TRBJ1-6, with no clear D. Germline CDR1 is DFQATT and CDR2 is SNEGSKA (reference sequence). Trimming shortened V by 6 bases and J by 4 bases, and 19 bases separated the two germline ends. This CDR3 has 16 residues. CDR3 coding DNA: TGCAGTGCCTCCCCGCGGAGAGGTTTATATAATTCACCCCTCCACTTT. Translated, it gives CSASPRRGLYNSPLHF.

A single count supports this clonotype. The CDR3 nucleotides are TGCAGTGCTGCGACAGGGAATGAGCAGTTCTTC. Translating gives CSAATGNEQFF. The rearrangement links TRBV20-1 to TRBJ2-1; 7 bases match TRBD1. This CDR3 has 11 amino acids. Per germline, CDR1 DFQATT and CDR2 SNEGSKA (reference sequence). The trim removed 5 bases at V and 7 bases at J, leaving 2 bases unmatched.

This clonotype has a count of ten or more. The rearrangement joins TRBV6-1 to TRBJ1-5, with D tentatively TRBD1 (5 bases). Germline-derived CDR1 and CDR2 are MNHNS and SASEGT. Trimming shortened V by 6 bases and J by 2 bases, and 11 bases separated the two germline ends. The CDR3 runs to 14 residues. The CDR3 DNA sequence: TGTGCCAGCAGGGGGGGGGTGGGCAATCAGCCCCAGCATTTT. Translating gives CASRGGVGNQPQHF.

In its sample, this clonotype was seen many times. The genes are TRBV11-1 and TRBJ1-2; a weak D match, TRBD1 (6 bases). Trimming shortened V by 0 bases and J by 8 bases, and 7 bases separated the two germline ends. This CDR3 region has 12 residues. Germline CDR1 and CDR2: SGHAT and FQDESV (reference sequence). The CDR3 DNA is TGTGCCAGCAGCTTAGCGGGGGCCGGCTACACCTTC. Encoded protein: CASSLAGAGYTF.

This clonotype was found many times. The chain has TRBV27 and TRBJ2-5; TRBD1 matches at 11 bases. V lost 8 bases to trimming and J lost 0 bases; unmatched junction nucleotides: 8. The CDR3 sequence is 16 residues long. The germline V gene encodes CDR1 MNHEY and CDR2 SMNVEV (reference sequence). The CDR3 loop is CASRTWTGGHQETQYF. CDR3 nucleotides: TGTGCCAGCCGTACCTGGACAGGGGGCCACCAAGAGACCCAGTACTTC.

This clonotype was seen at least ten times. J is TRBJ2-2 and V is TRBV2; TRBD2 matches 9 bases. This CDR3 is 16 amino acids long. Per the germline V gene, CDR1 is SNHLY and CDR2 is FYNNEI. V trimming: 6 bases; J trimming: 5 bases; junction bases outside the gene matches: 10. The CDR3 bases are TGTGCCAGCAGGGGGGGACTAGCCGGAGGGACCGGGGAGCTGTTTTTT. This codes for CASRGGLAGGTGELFF.

This clonotype was recorded many times. V and J are TRBV2 and TRBJ1-5; 8 bases fit TRBD1. Germline CDR1 and CDR2: SNHLY and FYNNEI. J gave up 7 bases and V 3 bases, and 5 bases lay outside the gene matches. This CDR3 region has 14 residues. CDR3 DNA: TGTGCCAGCAGTGACCAGGGGGCAGGGCAGCCCCAGCATTTT. Translating it yields CASSDQGAGQPQHF.

This clonotype was seen at least ten times. The V and J genes are TRBV20-1 and TRBJ2-7; 7 bases line up with TRBD1. Losses at the gene ends were 4 bases for V and 1 base for J; bases not matched to a gene: 4. Germline CDR1 is DFQATT and CDR2 is SNEGSKA (reference sequence). The CDR3 length is 13 residues. The CDR3 DNA reads TGCAGTGCTATGACAGGGTTTTCCTACGAGCAGTACTTC. Protein sequence: CSAMTGFSYEQYF.

This clonotype was picked up many times. This chain connects TRBV30 to TRBJ1-5, with D unresolved. Germline CDR1 reads GTSNPN; CDR2 reads SVGIG (reference sequence). Trimming pared 1 base from V and 3 bases from J, leaving 7 bases between. This CDR3 has 13 residues. CDR3 bases: TGTGCCTGGAGTGAGTCCAACAATCAGCCCCAGCATTTT. Amino acid sequence: CAWSESNNQPQHF.

This chain connects TRBV28 to TRBJ2-7; 7 nucleotides line up with TRBD1. The germline V gene has CDR1 MDHEN and CDR2 SYDVKM. This CDR3 is 14 amino acids long. V lost 7 bases to trimming and J lost 6 bases; unmatched junction nucleotides: 12. The CDR3 reads CASTTGTDPLEQYF. The CDR3 nucleotides are TGTGCCAGCACCACCGGGACAGACCCCCTCGAGCAGTACTTC.

J is TRBJ1-2 and V is TRBV2; D is possibly TRBD1 (5 bases). This CDR3 spans 14 amino acids. Germline V gene lookup returns CDR1 SNHLY and CDR2 FYNNEI. Trimming removed 5 bases at V and 4 bases at J, with 14 bases between. This CDR3 is CASSPRVSGYGYTF. In DNA, the CDR3 is TGTGCCAGCAGTCCCAGGGTTTCCGGCTATGGCTACACCTTC.

There are a few counts of this clonotype. The rearrangement joins TRBV7-9 to TRBJ1-2, with D tentatively TRBD1 (6 bases). The V end lost 5 bases, the J end lost 0 bases, and 13 bases lay between the germline ends. In germline, CDR1 is SEHNR, CDR2 FQNEAQ (reference sequence). The CDR3 is 15 amino acids. Written as DNA, the CDR3 is TGTGCCAGCAGCGCGCGGACAGAGTCTAACTATGGCTACACCTTC. Encoded protein: CASSARTESNYGYTF.

There are a few counts of this clonotype. The rearrangement uses TRBV5-5 and TRBJ1-3; maybe TRBD1 (5 bases). Germline V lookup: CDR1 SGHKS, CDR2 YYEKEE (reference sequence). The CDR3 is 16 amino acids. The ends were cut back, 0 bases at V and 0 bases at J, with 10 bases in the middle. CDR3: CASSLDRLGSGNTIYF. The CDR3 nucleotides are TGTGCCAGCAGCTTGGACAGGTTGGGCTCTGGAAACACCATATATTTT.

The table lists this clonotype with a few counts. The germline gene is not matched at one end of the junction; a read error may be the cause. V usage is TRBV12-3 or TRBV12-4 and J usage is TRBJ2-3, with 9 bases matching TRBD1. The CDR3 sequence is 16 residues long. The CDR3 protein is CASTRGTGPRTDSQYF. In DNA, the CDR3 is TGTGCCAGCACCCGGGGGACAGGGCCACGCACAGATTCGCAGTATTTT.